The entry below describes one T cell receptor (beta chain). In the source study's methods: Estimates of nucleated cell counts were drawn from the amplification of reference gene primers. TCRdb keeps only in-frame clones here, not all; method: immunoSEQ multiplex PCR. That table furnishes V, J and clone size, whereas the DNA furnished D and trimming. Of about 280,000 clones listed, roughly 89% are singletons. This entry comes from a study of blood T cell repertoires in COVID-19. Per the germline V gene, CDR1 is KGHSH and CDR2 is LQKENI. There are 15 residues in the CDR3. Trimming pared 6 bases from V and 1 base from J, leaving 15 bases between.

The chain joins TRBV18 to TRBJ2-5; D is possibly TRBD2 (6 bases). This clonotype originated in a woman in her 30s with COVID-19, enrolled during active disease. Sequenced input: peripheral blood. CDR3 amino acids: CASSVVTGVQETQYF. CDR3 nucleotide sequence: TGTGCCAGCTCGGTCGTTACGGGGGTCCAAGAGACCCAGTACTTC.